Each of the 27 T cell receptor beta chains below was sequenced from the same sample in a study of T-cell reconstitution after alpha-beta-depleted transplantation in children (dated by TCRdb to about 2016). The library was obtained by PCR. TCRdb shows the sequencer as Illumina HiSeq 2500. TCR libraries were prepared with molecular barcoding, using unique molecular identifiers to normalize TCRbeta repertoire quantification. TCRdb reworked the public reads: Q25 trimming with fastp, MiXCR clone assembly, productive beta chains retained. Identical CDR3 protein sequences are pooled into one entry, listed with their most common genes and DNA. Present in this sample are 25,000 to 30,000 distinct CDR3 sequences, around 6.3% of which were seen just once. 5.5% to 7% of the sample goes to the ten largest clones. The treatment or condition tag for this specimen amounts to: allogeneic hematopoietic cell transplantation with graft depleted of TCRalphabeta T cells and CD19 B cells.

The source material was PBMCs, mostly from graft donor cells, sampled 180 days after TCRalphabeta/CD19-depleted stem cell transplant. Every receptor here comes from a male patient aged 5 to 17 who had a stem cell transplant for acute myeloid leukemia, so the T cells may come from the graft donor.

This clonotype has a count of ten or more. The chain links TRBV6-5 to TRBJ1-2, with D hard to call. Trimming pared 5 bases from V and 2 bases from J, leaving 12 bases between. Germline CDR1 and CDR2: MNHEY and SVGAGI. The CDR3 length is 14 residues. The DNA of the CDR3 is TGTGCCAGCAGTATCGCGGCGGGGAACTATGGCTACACCTTC. Amino acids: CASSIAAGNYGYTF.

This clonotype was seen many times. This rearrangement joins TRBV20-1 to TRBJ2-1; the D call may be TRBD1 or TRBD2 (5 bases each). The germline V gene has CDR1 DFQATT and CDR2 SNEGSKA (reference sequence). V was cut by 3 bases and J by 4 bases, with 16 bases left in between. The CDR3 sequence is 15 residues long. Written as DNA, the CDR3 is TGCAGTGCTAGCAACGGGGCAGGGTGGTACAATGAGCAGTTCTTC. It encodes CSASNGAGWYNEQFF.

This clonotype was recorded at least ten times. This chain connects TRBV5-6 to TRBJ1-4; D may be TRBD1 (6 bases). The CDR3 consists of 15 residues. Germline CDR1 reads SGHDT; CDR2 reads YYEEEE. Trimming left V 7 bases short and J 4 bases short, with 17 bases between. Written as DNA, the CDR3 is TGTGCCAGCGAAGCCGGGGGGCCCGGTAATGAAAAACTGTTTTTT. Encoded protein: CASEAGGPGNEKLFF.

This clonotype was observed many times. J is TRBJ2-7 and V is TRBV4-3, with 8 bases matching TRBD2. Germline CDR1 reads LGHNA; CDR2 reads YSLEER. The J segment lost 2 bases and the V segment lost 3 bases, leaving 6 bases of the junction unmatched. The CDR3 consists of 15 residues. CDR3 nucleotides: TGCGCCAGCAGCCACTCAGCGGGAGCCCCCTACGAGCAGTACTTC. This encodes CASSHSAGAPYEQYF.

This clonotype was counted only a few times. The chain joins TRBV20-1 to TRBJ2-1; 8 nucleotides line up with TRBD2. The junction had 10 bases not matched to a gene; V was cut back by 3 bases and J by 0 bases. The CDR3 length is 17 residues. The germline gives CDR1 DFQATT, CDR2 SNEGSKA (reference sequence). The CDR3 region is CSARGGSGISSYNEQFF. The DNA for the CDR3 is TGCAGTGCTAGGGGGGGTAGCGGGATCAGCTCCTACAATGAGCAGTTCTTC.

This clonotype has a count of ten or more. This CDR3 reads CASSPGLAGGPRGNEQFF. The DNA for the CDR3 is TGTGCCAGCTCCCCTGGACTAGCGGGAGGGCCCCGCGGCAATGAGCAGTTCTTC. The V and J genes are TRBV18 and TRBJ2-1; TRBD2 matches at 15 bases. V lost 6 bases, J lost 6 bases, and 12 bases stayed unmatched. Germline CDR1 and CDR2: KGHSH and LQKENI. CDR3 length: 18 residues.

This clonotype was recorded at least ten times. V and J are TRBV7-9 and TRBJ2-3; D uncertain. Germline CDR1 is SEHNR and CDR2 is FQNEAQ (reference sequence). The V end lost 0 bases, the J end lost 0 bases, and 4 bases lay between the germline ends. The CDR3 has 14 amino acids. The CDR3 here is CASSLAASTDTQYF. The CDR3 region has the DNA TGTGCCAGCAGCTTAGCGGCTAGCACAGATACGCAGTATTTT.

The sample holds many counts of this clonotype. The rearrangement links TRBV11-2 to TRBJ1-5, with 10 positions matching TRBD1. CDR1 and CDR2 (germline): SGHAT, FQNNGV. The CDR3 length is 15 residues. V dropped 5 bases and J dropped 6; count of bases not matched to a gene: 7. As DNA, the CDR3 is TGTGCCAGCAGCCCCGGGACAGGGGTCGGTCAGCCCCAGCATTTT. The encoded protein is CASSPGTGVGQPQHF.

This clonotype was found many times. The gene calls are TRBV18 and TRBJ2-7, with a weak D call TRBD1 (5 bases). Germline assignment: CDR1 KGHSH and CDR2 LQKENI. Trimming cost V 6 bases and J 7 bases, with 13 bases left between them. CDR3 length: 12 residues. CDR3 in amino acids: CASSNLGDEQYF. In DNA, the CDR3 is TGTGCCAGCTCCAACTTAGGGGATGAGCAGTACTTC. The complete variable domain, with remaining parts taken from reference TRBV18 and TRBJ2-7, reads NAGVMQNPRHLVRRRGQEARLRCSPMKGHSHVYWYRQLPEEGLKFMVYLQKENIIDESGMPKERFSAEFPKEGPSILRIQQVVRGDSAAYFCASSNLGDEQYFGPGTRLTVT.

This clonotype was seen repeatedly, ten times or more. This chain connects TRBV28 to TRBJ1-6; no clear D. V was shortened by 5 bases and J by 12 bases, with 8 bases between the two germline ends. CDR3 size: 11 residues. Per the germline V gene, CDR1 is MDHEN and CDR2 is SYDVKM. CDR3: CASSPPGPLHF. CDR3 in DNA: TGTGCCAGCAGTCCTCCGGGACCCCTCCACTTT.

This clonotype is termed medium-sized (0.01 to 0.1%). The chain recombines TRBV12-3 or TRBV12-4 with TRBJ1-2; TRBD1 matches at 7 bases. V lost 4 bases, J lost 3 bases, and 8 bases stayed unmatched. The CDR3 loop spans 15 amino acids. CDR3 nucleotide sequence: TGTGCCAGCAGTTCGGGACAGCTTGCTCACTATGGCTACACCTTC. This sequence encodes CASSSGQLAHYGYTF.

This clonotype was found a few times. This sequence joins TRBV12-3 or TRBV12-4 and TRBJ2-5, with TRBD2 matching 13 bases. V lost 11 bases to trimming and J lost 4 bases; unmatched junction nucleotides: 19. The CDR3 runs 18 residues. The CDR3, as DNA: TGTGCCTTCAGTTTAAGACTAGCGGGAGGCGGTATGGGAGAGACCCAGTACTTC. Its translation is CAFSLRLAGGGMGETQYF.

This clonotype was detected many times. The chain carries TRBV20-1 and TRBJ2-3, with unresolved D. Germline-derived CDR1 and CDR2 are DFQATT and SNEGSKA (reference sequence). V was shortened by 3 bases and J by 7 bases, with 8 bases between the two germline ends. The CDR3 totals 11 residues. The CDR3 DNA reads TGCAGTGCTAGGGGCCCGAATACGCAGTATTTT. Translated, it gives CSARGPNTQYF.

This clonotype was observed at least ten times. J is TRBJ1-2 and V is TRBV30, with no clear D. V was pared by 0 bases and J by 8 bases, with 19 bases between. The CDR3 runs 15 residues. The germline CDR1 and CDR2 sequences are GTSNPN and SVGIG (reference sequence). DNA for the CDR3: TGTGCCTGGAGTGTACGAGGCGCCGGAGGTGGGGGCTACACCTTC. Translating it yields CAWSVRGAGGGGYTF. The full variable domain, its missing parts supplied by reference TRBV30 and TRBJ1-2, is SQTIHQWPATLVQPVGSPLSLECTVEGTSNPNLYWYRQAAGRGLQLLFYSVGIGQISSEVPQNLSASRPQDRQFILSSKKLLLSDSGFYLCAWSVRGAGGGGYTFGSGTRLTVV.

This clonotype was seen ten or more times. The chain recombines TRBV9 with TRBJ1-5, with D perhaps matching TRBD1 (6 bases). Trimming pared 3 bases from V and 4 bases from J, leaving 11 bases between. The length of the CDR3 is 14 residues. The germline CDR1 and CDR2 sequences are SGDLS and YYNGEE. The CDR3 sequence is CASSANTGNQPQHF. CDR3 coding DNA: TGTGCCAGCAGCGCGAATACAGGGAATCAGCCCCAGCATTTT.

Ten or more counts support this clonotype. This chain connects TRBV20-1 to TRBJ2-2; D perhaps matches TRBD2 (5 bases). Germline V gene lookup returns CDR1 DFQATT and CDR2 SNEGSKA (reference sequence). The CDR3 sequence is 14 residues long. With 5 bases removed from V and 5 bases from J, the gap between germline ends came to 15 bases. DNA for the CDR3: TGCAGTGCTCCGGGTCGCGGGTCGACCGGGGAGCTGTTTTTT. As protein: CSAPGRGSTGELFF.

This clonotype was detected many times. The chain has TRBV3-1 and TRBJ2-1; 8 bases are shared with TRBD2. CDR3 length equals 15 residues. V lost 7 bases and J lost 8; bases outside the gene matches: 13. From germline, CDR1 is LGHDT and CDR2 YNNKEL (reference sequence). CDR3 in amino acids: CASTTGAGVIYEQFF. The CDR3 region has the DNA TGTGCCAGCACCACAGGAGCGGGAGTGATCTATGAGCAGTTCTTC.

This clonotype was counted many times. This chain links TRBV7-2 with TRBJ2-3; 7 positions agree with TRBD2. The CDR3 length is 15 residues. Trimming took 3 bases from V and 3 from J; bases not matched to a gene: 6. From germline, CDR1 is SGHTA and CDR2 FQGNSA. The CDR3 DNA follows: TGTGCCAGCAGCTTCGGCGGGAGTCGGACAGATACGCAGTATTTT. Translated: CASSFGGSRTDTQYF.

This clonotype was observed many times. The chain uses TRBV20-1 and TRBJ2-5, with D hard to call. The CDR3 is 10 residues long. Per germline, CDR1 DFQATT and CDR2 SNEGSKA (reference sequence). V lost 3 bases to trimming and J lost 5 bases, with 4 bases between them. The CDR3 region is CSASVETQYF. In DNA form, the CDR3 reads TGCAGTGCTAGTGTGGAGACCCAGTACTTC.

This clonotype was detected ten times or more. The gene calls are TRBV6-5 and TRBJ2-3; the D gene is possibly TRBD2 (5 bases). Germline assignment: CDR1 MNHEY and CDR2 SVGAGI. The CDR3 extends over 11 amino acids. Trimming pared 6 bases from V and 6 bases from J, leaving 7 bases between. The CDR3 DNA reads TGTGCCAGCAGCGAGCGGGATACGCAGTATTTT. This encodes CASSERDTQYF.

For this clonotype: Mismatch with germline at one junction end may stem from a read error. The chain employs TRBV11-3 and TRBJ2-1, with 7 bases aligning to TRBD1. Germline V CDR1 and CDR2: SGHNT, YENEEA. The CDR3 is 16 residues long. The CDR3: CASSLRRTGSYNQQFF. The CDR3, as DNA: TGTGCCAGCAGCTTAAGGAGGACAGGCTCCTACAATCAGCAGTTCTTC.

This clonotype was counted many times. The V gene is TRBV7-8, the J gene TRBJ2-7; TRBD2 matches 9 bases. J was trimmed by 6 bases and V by 5 bases; bases with no gene match: 11. The CDR3 is made up of 15 amino acids. Germline CDR1 is SGHVS and CDR2 is FQNEAQ. CDR3 region: CASSRAGTSNGEQYF. The CDR3 region has the DNA TGTGCCAGCAGCCGTGCAGGGACTAGCAACGGCGAGCAGTACTTC. The variable domain in full, with the rest retrieved from reference TRBV7-8 and TRBJ2-7, is GAGVSQSPRYKVAKRGQDVALRCDPISGHVSLFWYQQALGQGPEFLTYFQNEAQLDKSGLPSDRFFAERPEGSVSTLKIQRTQQEDSAVYLCASSRAGTSNGEQYFGPGTRLTVT.

This clonotype is judged medium-sized. The V gene is TRBV28, the J gene TRBJ1-1; D possibly corresponds to TRBD1 (6 bases). The germline V and J ends were trimmed by 6 bases and 2 bases, with 16 bases remaining between them. The CDR3 is 15 residues long. The germline gives CDR1 MDHEN, CDR2 SYDVKM. Written as DNA, the CDR3 is TGTGCCAGCAGGAGATCGTGGGGGCCCAACACTGAAGCTTTCTTT. Translated, it gives CASRRSWGPNTEAFF.

This clonotype has ten or more counts. The gene calls are TRBV20-1 and TRBJ2-1; no firm D call. The CDR3 is made up of 15 amino acids. The germline CDR1 and CDR2 sequences are DFQATT and SNEGSKA (reference sequence). The V end was cut by 2 bases, the J end by 0 bases, with 11 bases between. The CDR3: CSARRLTHSYNEQFF. The CDR3 DNA reads TGCAGTGCTAGACGGCTAACCCACTCCTACAATGAGCAGTTCTTC.

This clonotype was seen repeatedly, ten times or more. The rearrangement links TRBV30 to TRBJ1-2; the D is unclear. Trimming shortened V by 0 bases and J by 2 bases, and 10 bases separated the two germline ends. Germline-derived CDR1 and CDR2 are GTSNPN and SVGIG (reference sequence). This CDR3 is 14 amino acids long. CDR3 bases: TGTGCCTGGAGTGTAGGTGGAAGCAACTATGGCTACACCTTC. This encodes CAWSVGGSNYGYTF.

This clonotype has ten or more counts. The J gene is TRBJ2-5, the V gene TRBV20-1; the match to TRBD2 covers 8 bases. J was trimmed by 4 bases and V by 2 bases; bases with no gene match: 3. Germline CDR1 DFQATT, CDR2 SNEGSKA (reference sequence). The CDR3 consists of 13 residues. CDR3 amino acids: CSARRLAGETQYF. The CDR3 DNA reads as TGCAGTGCTAGACGGCTAGCGGGAGAGACCCAGTACTTC.

This clonotype has a count of ten or more. The gene calls are TRBV7-6 and TRBJ2-1; the match to TRBD2 covers 14 bases. From germline, CDR1 is SGHVS and CDR2 FNYEAQ. CDR3 length: 15 residues. V lost 3 bases and J lost 7; bases outside the gene matches: 2. Here the CDR3 DNA reads TGTGCCAGCAGCTTTGGACTAGCGGGGGGAAATGAGCAGTTCTTC. This codes for CASSFGLAGGNEQFF.